This note documents a single TCR beta chain sequence. The antigen remains undetermined. This sample is drawn from a study of T-cell reconstitution after alpha-beta-depleted transplantation in children. It was with unique molecular identifiers that the TCRbeta library was prepared. TCRdb re-analysed the PCR reads in MiXCR, keeping a single row per CDR3 protein. This repertoire shows a few hundred thousand distinct CDR3 sequences, 25% to 30% found once; its top ten account for about 35%. This CDR3 spans 16 amino acids. V was cut by 3 bases and J by 3 bases, with 16 bases left in between. In germline, CDR1 is MGHDK, CDR2 SYGVNS. General study results and limits: Several hundred expanded graft clones reportedly supplied alpha-beta T cells about two months after transplant. Surviving recipient T cells and intrathymic progenitors accounted for some patients' high TCRbeta diversity at day 60. Newly made T cells mostly supplied T-cell counts and diversity one year after transplant.

The receptor was derived from a boy younger than two with Wiskott-Aldrich syndrome, due to receive a stem cell transplant. This chain uses TRBV25-1 with TRBJ2-3; D is perhaps TRBD2 (6 bases). The sample here was PBMCs, taken before TCRalphabeta/CD19-depleted stem cell transplant. In nucleotides, the CDR3 is TGTGCCAGCAGTGAGCCCGCCGGGAGAGGTACAGATACGCAGTATTTT. It specifies CASSEPAGRGTDTQYF.